These 30 T cell receptor beta chains came from one sample sequenced in a study of cytomegalovirus exposure and HLA in healthy donors. This PCR relied on a set of 60 Vbeta primers and 13 Jbeta primers. Clones were sequenced by immunoSEQ multiplex PCR, and TCRdb holds only the in-frame ones, with some missing. This repertoire shows 120,000 to 150,000 clones, around 75% found once; its top ten account for 3.5% to 5%. Sequencing was done on a sample of PBMCs. The origin of the receptors is a man in his sixties in good health and CMV-seronegative.

The genes are TRBV4-1 and TRBJ2-7, with TRBD2 matching over 12 bases. The CDR3 loop spans 15 amino acids. Per the germline V gene, CDR1 is MGHRA and CDR2 is YSYEKL. V trimming: 3 bases; J trimming: 3 bases; junction bases outside the gene matches: 3. The CDR3 nucleotides read TGCGCCAGCAGCCACCGGACTAGCGGGATCTACGAGCAGTACTTC. Protein: CASSHRTSGIYEQYF.

The V call is TRBV27, the J call TRBJ1-1; 9 bases agree with TRBD1. The CDR3 length is 13 residues. Germline-derived CDR1 and CDR2 are MNHEY and SMNVEV (reference sequence). V dropped 6 bases and J dropped 7; count of bases not matched to a gene: 6. The CDR3 loop is CASRKGTGIEAFF. The CDR3 nucleotides read TGTGCCAGCAGAAAGGGGACAGGGATTGAAGCTTTCTTT.

The rearrangement links TRBV18 to TRBJ2-5, with D perhaps matching TRBD1 (6 bases). The V gene lost 2 bases and the J gene lost 2 bases, with 12 bases spanning the gap. The CDR3 length is 15 residues. The germline gives CDR1 KGHSH, CDR2 LQKENI. DNA for the CDR3: TGTGCCAGCTCACCAGCACAGGGCGGGCAAGAGACCCAGTACTTC. Translation: CASSPAQGGQETQYF.

The chain has TRBV5-1 and TRBJ2-2; 8 nucleotides align to TRBD1. V shed 6 bases and J 2 bases; nucleotides not matched to a gene: 9. The CDR3 has 16 amino acids. Germline V gives CDR1 SGHRS, CDR2 YFSETQ. The CDR3 loop is CASTKLDRANTGELFF. The CDR3 nucleotides are TGCGCCAGCACCAAGCTGGACAGGGCTAACACCGGGGAGCTGTTTTTT.

This clone was picked up a small number of times. The chain links TRBV4-1 to TRBJ2-1; TRBD2 matches 10 bases. V gave up 6 bases and J gave up 5 bases; unmatched junction bases: 13. The CDR3 totals 17 residues. Germline V CDR1 and CDR2: MGHRA, YSYEKL. CDR3 loop: CASRRLTSGASNNEQFF. In nucleotides, the CDR3 is TGCGCCAGCAGACGTCTTACTAGCGGGGCTTCAAACAATGAGCAGTTCTTC.

V usage is TRBV28 and J usage is TRBJ1-1, with D perhaps matching TRBD1 (5 bases). From germline, CDR1 is MDHEN and CDR2 SYDVKM. The CDR3 is 16 residues long. Trimming shortened V by 3 bases and J by 0 bases, and 14 bases separated the two germline ends. CDR3 coding DNA: TGTGCCAGCAGTTTTTTTTCAGACAGCCTGAACACTGAAGCTTTCTTT. Its protein is CASSFFSDSLNTEAFF. The whole variable domain, remainder taken from reference TRBV28 and TRBJ1-1, is DVKVTQSSRYLVKRTGEKVFLECVQDMDHENMFWYRQDPGLGLRLIYFSYDVKMKEKGDIPEGYSVSREKKERFSLILESASTNQTSMYLCASSFFSDSLNTEAFFGQGTRLTVV.

In this sample, this clone turned up once. The chain is built from TRBV21-1 and TRBJ2-7; the D call TRBD1 from the table was never checked on the DNA. TRBV21-1 is listed as a pseudogene. The CDR3 covers 15 residues. The CDR3 region is CASSKVQGGQGLKYF. CDR3 nucleotides: TGTGCCAGCAGCAAAGTGCAGGGGGGACAGGGGCTAAAGTACTTC.

V gene TRBV5-1 combines with J gene TRBJ2-7; 11 bases align to TRBD1. This CDR3 is built from 17 residues. Germline V gene data show CDR1 as SGHRS and CDR2 as YFSETQ. J was trimmed by 4 bases and V by 1 base; bases with no gene match: 10. As DNA, the CDR3 is TGCGCCAGCAGCTTGACCATGACCGGGACAGGGGGATACGAGCAGTACTTC. It specifies CASSLTMTGTGGYEQYF.

The chain is built from TRBV11-2 and TRBJ2-7, with a possible D match to TRBD2 (7 bases). This CDR3 has 14 residues. Germline V CDR1 and CDR2: SGHAT, FQNNGV. The V gene lost 4 bases and the J gene lost 0 bases, with 10 bases spanning the gap. CDR3 region: CASSWGGASYEQYF. The CDR3, as DNA: TGTGCCAGCAGCTGGGGGGGGGCCTCCTACGAGCAGTACTTC.

The chain carries TRBV25-1 and TRBJ1-4; weak D call: TRBD1 (5 bases). V lost 3 bases to trimming and J lost 4 bases, with 12 bases between them. This CDR3 region has 15 residues. CDR1 and CDR2 from the germline V gene are MGHDK and SYGVNS. CDR3 nucleotides: TGTGCCAGCAGTGACCCAGACAGACATAATGAAAAACTGTTTTTT. Translating gives CASSDPDRHNEKLFF.

This chain uses TRBV15 with TRBJ2-3; TRBD2 might be the D (6 bases). CDR3 length: 14 amino acids. Trimming shortened V by 5 bases and J by 0 bases, and 9 bases separated the two germline ends. Looked up from germline, CDR1 is LNHNV and CDR2 is YYDKDF (reference sequence). Here the CDR3 DNA reads TGTGCCACCAGCGGACTATCGAGCACAGATACGCAGTATTTT. This encodes CATSGLSSTDTQYF.

The CDR3 here is CASRRETGGSGNTIYF. CDR3 in DNA: TGCGCCAGCAGGCGGGAAACAGGGGGCTCTGGAAACACCATATATTTT. The V call is TRBV5-1, the J call TRBJ1-3; 8 bases line up with TRBD1. The trim removed 5 bases at V and 0 bases at J, leaving 7 bases unmatched. The CDR3 spans 16 residues. Germline CDR1 SGHRS, CDR2 YFSETQ.

This sequence joins TRBV10-3 and TRBJ2-7; D unresolved. V lost 6 bases and J 0 bases, leaving 6 bases between the germline ends. This CDR3 spans 12 amino acids. The germline gives CDR1 ENHRY, CDR2 SYGVKD. The CDR3 region has the DNA TGTGCCATCAGCAGGAACTCCTACGAGCAGTACTTC. This translates into CAISRNSYEQYF.

This clone appeared a few times. V usage is TRBV5-4 and J usage is TRBJ1-1, with TRBD1 identical over 8 bases. J gave up 0 bases and V 4 bases, and 14 bases lay outside the gene matches. The CDR3 sequence is 18 residues long. Germline CDR1 and CDR2: SGHNT and YYREEE (reference sequence). Written as DNA, the CDR3 is TGTGCCAGCAGCAAAGGCAATCGGGACAGGTACATGAACACTGAAGCTTTCTTT. It codes for CASSKGNRDRYMNTEAFF. Using reference TRBV5-4 and TRBJ1-1 for the parts outside the CDR3, the full variable domain is ETGVTQSPTHLIKTRGQQVTLRCSSQSGHNTVSWYQQALGQGPQFIFQYYREEENGRGNFPPRFSGLQFPNYSSELNVNALELDDSALYLCASSKGNRDRYMNTEAFFGQGTRLTVV.

The chain is built from TRBV4-1 and TRBJ1-5; 9 nucleotides match TRBD1. After removal of 0 bases from V and 4 bases from J, the junction contained 4 bases not matched to a gene. This CDR3 spans 16 amino acids. Germline CDR1 is MGHRA and CDR2 is YSYEKL. The CDR3 coding sequence is TGCGCCAGCAGCCAAGAGGGGACAGGGTGGAATCAGCCCCAGCATTTT. This codes for CASSQEGTGWNQPQHF.

This clone was found a few times. This rearrangement joins TRBV13 to TRBJ2-1; 8 nucleotides align to TRBD1. After removal of 5 bases from V and 8 bases from J, the junction contained 17 bases not matched to a gene. Germline V lookup: CDR1 PRHDT, CDR2 FYEKMQ (reference sequence). The CDR3 sequence is 17 residues long. The CDR3 nucleotides are TGTGCCAGCAGCCCACCCCCCTTTAGACAGGGGTTGGATGAGCAGTTCTTC. It encodes CASSPPPFRQGLDEQFF.

This clone was found a few times. The CDR3 here is CASSLTTPNTEAFF. The DNA for the CDR3 is TGTGCCAGCAGCTTAACGACTCCCAACACTGAAGCTTTCTTT. The rearrangement joins TRBV7-3 to TRBJ1-1; the D is unclear. Germline V gives CDR1 SGHTA, CDR2 FQGTGA. The germline V and J ends were trimmed by 0 bases and 2 bases, with 7 bases remaining between them. CDR3 length: 14 residues.

This clone was counted a few times. The chain uses TRBV7-3 and TRBJ1-3, with a tentative D call TRBD1 (5 bases). Germline CDR1 and CDR2: SGHTA and FQGTGA. The length of the CDR3 is 16 residues. V lost 0 bases to trimming and J lost 0 bases, with 9 bases between them. This CDR3 reads CASSLTAGGSGNTIYF. CDR3 DNA: TGTGCCAGCAGCTTAACGGCGGGGGGCTCTGGAAACACCATATATTTT.

The chain is built from TRBV28 and TRBJ2-7, with 14 bases fitting TRBD2. Germline V gene sequence: CDR1 MDHEN, CDR2 SYDVKM. Germline trimming cut 4 bases from V and 4 bases from J; bases unmatched to any gene: 6. CDR3 size: 16 residues. Written as DNA, the CDR3 is TGTGCCAGCAGTTCAACACGACTAGCGGGAGGGTACGAGCAGTACTTC. Amino acid sequence: CASSSTRLAGGYEQYF. Based on the CDR3 plus reference TRBV28 and TRBJ2-7, the full variable domain is DVKVTQSSRYLVKRTGEKVFLECVQDMDHENMFWYRQDPGLGLRLIYFSYDVKMKEKGDIPEGYSVSREKKERFSLILESASTNQTSMYLCASSSTRLAGGYEQYFGPGTRLTVT.

The J gene is TRBJ2-7, the V gene TRBV28, with 11 nucleotides matching TRBD2. This CDR3 region has 16 residues. With 4 bases clipped from V and 2 bases from J, the junction kept 7 bases outside the gene matches. Germline loops: CDR1 MDHEN, CDR2 SYDVKM. The CDR3 DNA is TGTGCCAGCAGTTCGGTTGGGACTAGCGGTACCTACGAGCAGTACTTC. Translation: CASSSVGTSGTYEQYF.

The J gene is TRBJ2-7, the V gene TRBV30; 13 nucleotides agree with TRBD2. CDR1 and CDR2 from the germline V gene are GTSNPN and SVGIG (reference sequence). The V gene end was trimmed by 6 bases and the J gene end by 1 base; junction bases not matched to a gene: 3. The CDR3 length is 14 residues. CDR3 sequence reads: CACPTSGRSYEQYF. CDR3 DNA: TGTGCCTGCCCGACTAGCGGGAGGTCCTACGAGCAGTACTTC.

This clone came up a few times. The rearrangement links TRBV30 to TRBJ1-4, with a tentative D call TRBD1 (6 bases). The CDR3 length is 15 residues. CDR1 and CDR2 (germline): GTSNPN, SVGIG (reference sequence). Trimming pared 1 base from V and 5 bases from J, leaving 14 bases between. The CDR3 coding sequence is TGTGCCTGGAGTGGAACGACAGGACAAAATGAAAAACTGTTTTTT. Protein sequence: CAWSGTTGQNEKLFF.

This clone turned up a few times. V usage is TRBV28 and J usage is TRBJ2-1; 11 bases line up with TRBD2. V lost 3 bases, J lost 4 bases, and 11 bases stayed unmatched. Germline V gene sequence: CDR1 MDHEN, CDR2 SYDVKM. CDR3 length: 18 amino acids. DNA for the CDR3: TGTGCCAGCAGTTTCCCGCTAGCGGGAGGCGCGGGGTACAATGAGCAGTTCTTC. It is translated as CASSFPLAGGAGYNEQFF.

This rearrangement joins TRBV5-1 to TRBJ1-4; a weak D match, TRBD1 (5 bases). Germline lookup yields CDR1 SGHRS and CDR2 YFSETQ. Trimming took off 4 bases at V and 7 bases at J, with 11 bases between the two ends. There are 13 residues in the CDR3. CDR3 amino acids: CASSQGAREKLFF. The CDR3 DNA is TGCGCCAGCAGCCAAGGGGCGCGTGAAAAACTGTTTTTT.

The chain couples TRBV19 to TRBJ1-1; no firm D call. V was cut by 5 bases and J by 0 bases, with 13 bases left in between. The CDR3 covers 15 residues. Germline values: CDR1 LNHDA, CDR2 SQIVND (reference sequence). For the CDR3, the DNA is TGTGCCAGTAGTCCCGACGACAACATGAACACTGAAGCTTTCTTT. It specifies CASSPDDNMNTEAFF.

As DNA, the CDR3 is TGTGCCAGCAGCTTAAGTCCGGGGGAGGAAGGGACCCAGTACTTC. It is translated as CASSLSPGEEGTQYF. The chain is built from TRBV5-6 and TRBJ2-5, with D perhaps TRBD2 (6 bases). This CDR3 has 15 amino acids. Trimming cost V 2 bases and J 7 bases, with 18 bases left between them. Germline V lookup: CDR1 SGHDT, CDR2 YYEEEE.

The rearrangement links TRBV19 to TRBJ1-3; D might be TRBD1 (5 bases). V lost 4 bases, J lost 0 bases, and 16 bases lay in between. CDR3 length: 17 residues. Germline CDR1 is LNHDA and CDR2 is SQIVND (reference sequence). In DNA form, the CDR3 reads TGTGCCAGTAGTACCCTGGGGCAGGCGGACTCTGGAAACACCATATATTTT. This codes for CASSTLGQADSGNTIYF.

The chain is built from TRBV4-3 and TRBJ2-2; 7 bases fit TRBD2. This CDR3 is 17 amino acids long. Trimming took 4 bases from V and 7 from J; bases not matched to a gene: 15. CDR1 is LGHNA and CDR2 is YSLEER in the germline V gene. The CDR3: CASSPTLGEGQDGELFF. DNA for the CDR3: TGCGCCAGCAGCCCTACTTTGGGGGAGGGCCAGGACGGGGAGCTGTTTTTT.

The table lists this clone with a few counts. This rearrangement joins TRBV18 to TRBJ2-6; D call uncertain. There are 15 residues in the CDR3. Deletions cut 4 bases from V and 2 bases from J, with 9 bases between. The germline V gene has CDR1 KGHSH and CDR2 LQKENI. CDR3 amino acids: CASSLSGAGANVLTF. The CDR3, as DNA: TGTGCCAGCTCACTCTCAGGTGCTGGGGCCAACGTCCTGACTTTC. The complete variable domain, with remaining parts taken from reference TRBV18 and TRBJ2-6, reads NAGVMQNPRHLVRRRGQEARLRCSPMKGHSHVYWYRQLPEEGLKFMVYLQKENIIDESGMPKERFSAEFPKEGPSILRIQQVVRGDSAAYFCASSLSGAGANVLTFGAGSRLTVL.

This chain's CDR3 is CASSQTVLNTEAFF. CDR3 in DNA: TGCGCCAGCAGCCAAACAGTCTTGAACACTGAAGCTTTCTTT. This chain joins TRBV4-1 and TRBJ1-1; D is undetermined. V was shortened by 2 bases and J by 0 bases, with 7 bases between the two germline ends. The CDR3 is 14 amino acids. Germline lookup yields CDR1 MGHRA and CDR2 YSYEKL.